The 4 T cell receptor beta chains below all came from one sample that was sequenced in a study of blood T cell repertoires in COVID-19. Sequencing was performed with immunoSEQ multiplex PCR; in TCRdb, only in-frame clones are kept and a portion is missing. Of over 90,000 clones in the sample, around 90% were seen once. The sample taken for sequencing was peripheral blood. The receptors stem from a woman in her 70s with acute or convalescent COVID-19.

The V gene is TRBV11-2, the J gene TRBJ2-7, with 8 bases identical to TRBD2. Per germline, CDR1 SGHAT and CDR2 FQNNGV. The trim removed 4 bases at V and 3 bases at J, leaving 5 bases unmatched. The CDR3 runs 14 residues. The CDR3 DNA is TGTGCCAGCAGCTCCGCTACTAGCGGCTACGAGCAGTACTTC. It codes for CASSSATSGYEQYF.

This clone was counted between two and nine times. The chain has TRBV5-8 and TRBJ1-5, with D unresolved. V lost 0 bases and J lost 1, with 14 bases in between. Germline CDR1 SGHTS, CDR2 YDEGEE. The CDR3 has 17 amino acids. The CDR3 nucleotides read TGTGCCAGCAGCTTGGCCACATTATCCATGAGCAATCAGCCCCAGCATTTT. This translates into CASSLATLSMSNQPQHF. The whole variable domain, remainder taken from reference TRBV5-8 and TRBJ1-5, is EAGVTQSPTHLIKTRGQQATLRCSPISGHTSVYWYQQALGLGLQFLLWYDEGEERNRGNFPPRFSGRQFPNYSSELNVNALELEDSALYLCASSLATLSMSNQPQHFGDGTRLSIL.

The CDR3 protein is CSVEREGYYEQYF. Here the CDR3 DNA reads TGCAGCGTCGAGCGGGAGGGTTACTACGAGCAGTACTTC. The chain joins TRBV29-1 to TRBJ2-7, with 10 nucleotides matching TRBD2. The ends lost 6 bases at V and 3 bases at J; junction bases unmatched: 5. The CDR3 sequence is 13 residues long. Germline CDR1 is SQVTM and CDR2 is ANQGSEA.

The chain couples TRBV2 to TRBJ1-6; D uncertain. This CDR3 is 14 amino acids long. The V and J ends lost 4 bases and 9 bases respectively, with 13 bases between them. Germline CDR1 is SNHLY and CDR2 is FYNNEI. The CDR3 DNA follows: TGTGCCAGCAGTGCCCACCTTGGGAGTTCACCCCTCCACTTT. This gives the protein CASSAHLGSSPLHF. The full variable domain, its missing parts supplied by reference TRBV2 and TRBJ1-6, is EPEVTQTPSHQVTQMGQEVILRCVPISNHLYFYWYRQILGQKVEFLVSFYNNEISEKSEIFDDQFSVERPDGSNFTLKIRSTKLEDSAMYFCASSAHLGSSPLHFGNGTRLTVT.